Presented here are 23 T cell receptor beta chains from one specimen sequenced in a study of shared clonotypes between healthy human individuals. Profiling relied on immunoSEQ multiplex PCR, and the TCRdb table lists in-frame clones only, not all of them. The repertoire has about 380,000 clones, 96% of them found once; the top ten carry less than 0.35%. Sequenced: memory CD8+ T cells sorted from blood. Subset in this sample: CD45RO+ cells pooled with CCR7-negative TemRA cells. The receptors derive from a man younger than 45 in good health.

The chain employs TRBV11-1 and TRBJ1-2; D unclear. Germline-derived CDR1 and CDR2 are SGHAT and FQDESV (reference sequence). The V end lost 3 bases, the J end lost 4 bases, and 9 bases lay between the germline ends. CDR3 length equals 13 residues. For the CDR3, the DNA is TGTGCCAGCAGCTTGAATTCGGCCTATGGCTACACCTTC. Translated: CASSLNSAYGYTF.

The chain has TRBV2 and TRBJ1-5; 8 nucleotides line up with TRBD1. CDR1 is SNHLY and CDR2 is FYNNEI in the germline V gene. This CDR3 comprises 13 residues. Trimming removed 7 bases from V and 3 bases from J; junction bases left unmatched: 2. The CDR3 protein is CASNRGVNQPQHF. The CDR3 DNA reads as TGTGCCAGCAACAGGGGGGTCAATCAGCCCCAGCATTTT.

The chain has TRBV19 and TRBJ1-4; D is undetermined. CDR1 is LNHDA and CDR2 is SQIVND in the germline V gene (reference sequence). V lost 9 bases, J lost 8 bases, and 16 bases lay in between. The CDR3 length is 13 residues. For the CDR3, the DNA is TGTGCCAGCCAGACGGATCTGGGGGAAAAACTGTTTTTT. This gives the protein CASQTDLGEKLFF.

J is TRBJ2-4 and V is TRBV18, with 7 positions matching TRBD1. CDR3 size: 13 residues. V lost 6 bases and J lost 5; bases outside the gene matches: 4. Germline V gene lookup returns CDR1 KGHSH and CDR2 LQKENI. The CDR3 region is CASSVGQENIQYF. The CDR3 coding sequence is TGTGCCAGCTCCGTTGGACAGGAAAACATTCAGTACTTC.

The V gene is TRBV28, the J gene TRBJ1-2; no firm D call. Germline V lookup: CDR1 MDHEN, CDR2 SYDVKM. V lost 8 bases and J lost 8, with 18 bases in between. This CDR3 spans 13 amino acids. The CDR3 is CASYTTMGGGYTF. The CDR3 DNA sequence: TGTGCCAGCTATACCACGATGGGTGGCGGCTACACCTTC.

This rearrangement joins TRBV6-5 to TRBJ2-2, with D possibly TRBD2 on 6 matching bases. Trimming stripped 6 bases from V and 0 bases from J, with 11 bases between. CDR1 is MNHEY and CDR2 is SVGAGI in the germline V gene. This CDR3 is built from 15 residues. For the CDR3, the DNA is TGTGCCAGCAGCCTGGGACTGACGAACACCGGGGAGCTGTTTTTT. Protein sequence: CASSLGLTNTGELFF.

This rearrangement joins TRBV19 to TRBJ2-1, with 13 bases that match TRBD2. This CDR3 spans 19 amino acids. Germline assignment: CDR1 LNHDA and CDR2 SQIVND (reference sequence). The ends lost 3 bases at V and 4 bases at J; junction bases unmatched: 12. CDR3 sequence reads: CASSIMTSGRIRAYNEQFF. The CDR3, as DNA: TGTGCCAGTAGTATTATGACTAGCGGGAGGATTCGGGCTTACAATGAGCAGTTCTTC.

The chain joins TRBV5-4 to TRBJ1-2; D is ambiguous. CDR1 is SGHNT and CDR2 is YYREEE in the germline V gene (reference sequence). Trimming took 4 bases from V and 8 from J, leaving 12 bases between them. The CDR3 runs to 12 residues. The CDR3 protein is CASSELREGYTF. The CDR3 region has the DNA TGTGCCAGCAGCGAATTAAGGGAGGGCTACACCTTC.

The J gene is TRBJ1-2, the V gene TRBV5-1; D call uncertain. Trimming left V 0 bases short and J 4 bases short, with 10 bases between. The CDR3 contains 14 residues. Germline assignment: CDR1 SGHRS and CDR2 YFSETQ. As DNA, the CDR3 is TGCGCCAGCAGCTTGGACGGGAACACCTATGGCTACACCTTC. This gives the protein CASSLDGNTYGYTF. The full variable domain, with the rest looked up from reference TRBV5-1 and TRBJ1-2, is KAGVTQTPRYLIKTRGQQVTLSCSPISGHRSVSWYQQTPGQGLQFLFEYFSETQRNKGNFPGRFSGRQFSNSRSEMNVSTLELGDSALYLCASSLDGNTYGYTFGSGTRLTVV.

The chain uses TRBV25-1 and TRBJ1-4, with 12 bases lining up with TRBD1. This CDR3 region has 17 residues. Germline V lookup: CDR1 MGHDK, CDR2 SYGVNS. With 0 bases clipped from V and 7 bases from J, the junction kept 6 bases outside the gene matches. CDR3 in DNA: TGTGCCAGCAGTGAATACGGGACAGGGGGCGTTAGTGAAAAACTGTTTTTT. This encodes CASSEYGTGGVSEKLFF. The full variable domain, with the rest looked up from reference TRBV25-1 and TRBJ1-4, is EADIYQTPRYLVIGTGKKITLECSQTMGHDKMYWYQQDPGMELHLIHYSYGVNSTEKGDLSSESTVSRIRTEHFPLTLESARPSHTSQYLCASSEYGTGGVSEKLFFGSGTQLSVL.

The chain links TRBV7-9 to TRBJ1-1; the D is unclear. The ends were cut back, 0 bases at V and 1 base at J, with 6 bases in the middle. The CDR3 has 14 residues. The V gene's germline CDR1 is SEHNR and CDR2 FQNEAQ (reference sequence). The CDR3 region is CASSLAAGNTEAFF. DNA for the CDR3: TGTGCCAGCAGCTTAGCGGCAGGGAACACTGAAGCTTTCTTT.

The chain joins TRBV5-4 to TRBJ2-1, with 9 bases fitting TRBD2. The CDR3 extends over 15 amino acids. Per germline, CDR1 SGHNT and CDR2 YYREEE (reference sequence). The trim removed 3 bases at V and 4 bases at J, leaving 5 bases unmatched. CDR3 amino acids: CASSSRTSVYNEQFF. The CDR3 DNA reads as TGTGCCAGCAGCTCTCGGACTAGCGTTTACAATGAGCAGTTCTTC.

J is TRBJ2-1 and V is TRBV4-1; D is perhaps TRBD2 (5 bases). This CDR3 spans 16 amino acids. Deletions cut 2 bases from V and 6 bases from J, with 17 bases between. Germline lookup yields CDR1 MGHRA and CDR2 YSYEKL. CDR3 bases: TGCGCCAGCAGCCAATTAACGGCGGGTATTTCCAATGAGCAGTTCTTC. As protein: CASSQLTAGISNEQFF.

The chain carries TRBV2 and TRBJ2-4; a weak D match, TRBD2 (6 bases). This CDR3 comprises 15 residues. The germline V gene encodes CDR1 SNHLY and CDR2 FYNNEI. Trimming removed 6 bases from V and 1 base from J, with 13 bases in between. The CDR3 DNA is TGTGCCAGCAGGCGGGACTCCGTCGCCAAAAACATTCAGTACTTC. Its translation is CASRRDSVAKNIQYF.

The chain recombines TRBV6-5 with TRBJ1-4, with D perhaps TRBD1 (5 bases). Germline assignment: CDR1 MNHEY and CDR2 SVGAGI. V shed 1 base and J shed 5 bases, with 11 bases lying between them. The CDR3 spans 15 residues. The CDR3 coding sequence is TGTGCCAGCAGTTACTTCGCAGGGTCAAATGAAAAACTGTTTTTT. This gives the protein CASSYFAGSNEKLFF.

V gene TRBV2 combines with J gene TRBJ2-7, with 11 bases lining up with TRBD1. V dropped 4 bases and J dropped 4; count of bases not matched to a gene: 9. This CDR3 spans 16 amino acids. Germline lookup yields CDR1 SNHLY and CDR2 FYNNEI. CDR3 coding DNA: TGTGCCAGCAGTGTGTCAGTAGGACAGGGGGCTTACGAGCAGTACTTC. Protein product: CASSVSVGQGAYEQYF. Together with reference TRBV2 and TRBJ2-7, the CDR3 gives the full variable domain: EPEVTQTPSHQVTQMGQEVILRCVPISNHLYFYWYRQILGQKVEFLVSFYNNEISEKSEIFDDQFSVERPDGSNFTLKIRSTKLEDSAMYFCASSVSVGQGAYEQYFGPGTRLTVT.

This clone was recorded once. The chain couples TRBV10-3 to TRBJ2-5, with D hard to call. The CDR3 is 13 amino acids. Deletions cut 4 bases from V and 5 bases from J, with 11 bases between. The germline V gene encodes CDR1 ENHRY and CDR2 SYGVKD. For the CDR3, the DNA is TGTGCCATCAGTGGGCCAGGCCGGGAGACCCAGTACTTC. Its protein is CAISGPGRETQYF.

The chain joins TRBV4-2 to TRBJ2-3; D gene uncertain. Germline V gene data show CDR1 as LGHNA and CDR2 as YNFKEQ. The CDR3 is made up of 16 amino acids. The germline V and J ends were trimmed by 1 base and 2 bases, with 13 bases remaining between them. The CDR3 nucleotides read TGTGCCAGCAGCCAAGGCGTTCCCGCAGACACAGATACGCAGTATTTT. This encodes CASSQGVPADTDTQYF.

The chain couples TRBV18 to TRBJ2-5; D gene uncertain. This CDR3 is 14 amino acids long. From germline, CDR1 is KGHSH and CDR2 LQKENI. V dropped 6 bases and J dropped 2 bases, with 13 bases sitting between them. As DNA, the CDR3 is TGTGCCAGCTCGGTTCTTTCTACACAAGAGACCCAGTACTTC. It is translated as CASSVLSTQETQYF.

The gene calls are TRBV7-9 and TRBJ1-2; D is possibly TRBD1 (5 bases). The CDR3 length is 12 residues. Germline loops: CDR1 SEHNR, CDR2 FQNEAQ (reference sequence). Trimming removed 5 bases from V and 2 bases from J, with 6 bases in between. The CDR3 loop is CASSDRNYGYTF. In DNA, the CDR3 is TGTGCCAGCAGCGACAGAAACTATGGCTACACCTTC.

The sample holds one count of this clone. The chain combines TRBV28 with TRBJ1-3; D may be TRBD1 (5 bases). Trimming pared 4 bases from V and 0 bases from J, leaving 13 bases between. CDR1 is MDHEN, CDR2 SYDVKM, per germline. CDR3 size: 16 residues. The CDR3 bases are TGTGCCAGCAGTTATACCCGCACAGGCTCTGGAAACACCATATATTTT. Translation gives CASSYTRTGSGNTIYF.

The genes are TRBV4-1 and TRBJ1-3; 7 bases map to TRBD1. This CDR3 spans 18 amino acids. Per the germline V gene, CDR1 is MGHRA and CDR2 is YSYEKL. The V and J ends lost 1 base and 0 bases, in that order; junction bases with no gene match: 9. The DNA of the CDR3 is TGCGCCAGCAGCCAAGGGTCGACAGGGTCGAGCTCTGGAAACACCATATATTTT. This codes for CASSQGSTGSSSGNTIYF.

The rearrangement uses TRBV5-3 and TRBJ2-7; D could derive from TRBD1 or TRBD2 (5 bases each). TRBV5-3 is an ORF for which the function is uncertain. Trimming shortened V by 0 bases and J by 3 bases, and 10 bases separated the two germline ends. The CDR3 loop spans 14 amino acids. The CDR3 DNA reads TGTGCCAGAAGCTTGGAGGGGAGCGACTACGAGCAGTACTTC. Translation: CARSLEGSDYEQYF.